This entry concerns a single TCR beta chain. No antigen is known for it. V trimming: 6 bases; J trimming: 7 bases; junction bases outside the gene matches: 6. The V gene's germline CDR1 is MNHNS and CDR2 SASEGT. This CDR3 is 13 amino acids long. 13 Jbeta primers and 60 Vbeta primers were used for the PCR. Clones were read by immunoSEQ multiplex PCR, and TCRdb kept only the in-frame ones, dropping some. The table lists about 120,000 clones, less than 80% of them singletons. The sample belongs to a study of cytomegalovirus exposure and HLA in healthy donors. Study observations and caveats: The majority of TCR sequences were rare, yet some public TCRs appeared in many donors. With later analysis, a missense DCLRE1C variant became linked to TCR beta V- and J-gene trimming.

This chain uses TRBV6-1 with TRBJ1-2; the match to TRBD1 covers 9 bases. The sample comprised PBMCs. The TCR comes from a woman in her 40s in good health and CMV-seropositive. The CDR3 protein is CASRSTGGSGYTF. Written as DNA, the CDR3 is TGTGCCAGCAGGTCCACAGGGGGCTCTGGCTACACCTTC.